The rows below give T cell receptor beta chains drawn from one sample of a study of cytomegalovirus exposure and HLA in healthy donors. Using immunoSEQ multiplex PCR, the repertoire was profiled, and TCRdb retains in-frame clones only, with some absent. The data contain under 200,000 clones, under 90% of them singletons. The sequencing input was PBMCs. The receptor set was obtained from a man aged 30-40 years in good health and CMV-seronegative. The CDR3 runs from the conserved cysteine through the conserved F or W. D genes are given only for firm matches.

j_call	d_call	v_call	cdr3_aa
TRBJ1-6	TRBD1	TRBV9	CASSVSGTGFTSLHF
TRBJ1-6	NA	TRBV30	CAHAAARTAGGNSPLHF
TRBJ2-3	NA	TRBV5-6	CASSPLAGRTTDTQYF
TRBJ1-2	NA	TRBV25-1	CASSESGRGVNYGYTF
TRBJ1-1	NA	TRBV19	CASSIYGNTEAFF
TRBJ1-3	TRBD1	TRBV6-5	CASSRQGSGNTIYF
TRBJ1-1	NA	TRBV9	CASSVSPQGNTEAFF
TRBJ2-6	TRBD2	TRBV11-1	CASSLREAGANVLTF
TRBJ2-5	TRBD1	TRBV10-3	CAISGTDQETQYF
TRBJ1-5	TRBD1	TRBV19	CASSGTGNQPQHF
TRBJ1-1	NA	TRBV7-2	CASSLGGRRTEAFF
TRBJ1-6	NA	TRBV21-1	CASSNIPTGANSPLHF
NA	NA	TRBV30	CAWMQAYEQYF
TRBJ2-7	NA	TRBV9	CASSVGGSSGLYYEQYF
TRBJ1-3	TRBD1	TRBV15	CATSTRTGSGNTIYF
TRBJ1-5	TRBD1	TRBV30	CAWATGGNQPQHF
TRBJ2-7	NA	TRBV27	CASRDLATYEQYF
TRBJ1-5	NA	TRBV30	CAWTKGLQPQHF
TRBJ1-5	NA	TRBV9	CASSVSARASEPQHF
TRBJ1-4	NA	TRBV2	CASSFPGFNEKLFF
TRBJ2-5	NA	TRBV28	CASSLAQGTQYF
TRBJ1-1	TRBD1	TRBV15	CATGAGGDRRAEAFF
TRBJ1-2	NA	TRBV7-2	CASSSPQGYFYGYTF
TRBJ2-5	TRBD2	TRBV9	CASSVTPMWEGHETQYF
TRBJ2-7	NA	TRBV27	CASSAPGSLYEQYF
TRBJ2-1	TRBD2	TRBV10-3	CAISRNGGGDEQFF
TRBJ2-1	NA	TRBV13	CASSLDPRGNEQFF
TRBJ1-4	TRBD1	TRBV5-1	CASSLVTGGWEKLFF
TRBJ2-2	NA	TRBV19	CASSRTGGPVATPGELFF
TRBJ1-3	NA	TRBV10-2	CATATGGNSGNTIYF
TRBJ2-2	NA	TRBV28	CASSRGGDGELFF
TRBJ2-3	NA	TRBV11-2	CASSLGGHPTDTQYF